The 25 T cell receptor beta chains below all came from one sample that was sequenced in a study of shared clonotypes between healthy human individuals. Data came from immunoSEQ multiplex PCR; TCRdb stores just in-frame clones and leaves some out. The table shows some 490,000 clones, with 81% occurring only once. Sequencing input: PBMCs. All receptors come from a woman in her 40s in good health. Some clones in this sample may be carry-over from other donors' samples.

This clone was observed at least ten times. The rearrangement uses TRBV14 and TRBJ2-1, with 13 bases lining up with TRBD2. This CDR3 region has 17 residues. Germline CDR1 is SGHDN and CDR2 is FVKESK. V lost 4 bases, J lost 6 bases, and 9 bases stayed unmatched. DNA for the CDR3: TGTGCCAGCAGCCGACTAGCGGGAGGCCAATGGGGCAATGAGCAGTTCTTC. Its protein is CASSRLAGGQWGNEQFF.

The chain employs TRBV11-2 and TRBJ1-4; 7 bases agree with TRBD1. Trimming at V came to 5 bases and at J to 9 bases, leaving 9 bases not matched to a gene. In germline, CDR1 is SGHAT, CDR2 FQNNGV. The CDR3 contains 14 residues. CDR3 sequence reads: CASSPSQQGQKLFF. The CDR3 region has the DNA TGTGCCAGCAGCCCTAGCCAACAGGGGCAAAAACTGTTTTTT.

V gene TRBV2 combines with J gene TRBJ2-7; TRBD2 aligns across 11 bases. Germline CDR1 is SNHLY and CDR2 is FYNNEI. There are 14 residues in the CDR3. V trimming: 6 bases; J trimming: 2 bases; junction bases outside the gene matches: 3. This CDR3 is CASSPTSGTYEQYF. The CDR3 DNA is TGTGCCAGCAGCCCGACTAGCGGGACCTACGAGCAGTACTTC. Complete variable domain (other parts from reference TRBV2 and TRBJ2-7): EPEVTQTPSHQVTQMGQEVILRCVPISNHLYFYWYRQILGQKVEFLVSFYNNEISEKSEIFDDQFSVERPDGSNFTLKIRSTKLEDSAMYFCASSPTSGTYEQYFGPGTRLTVT.

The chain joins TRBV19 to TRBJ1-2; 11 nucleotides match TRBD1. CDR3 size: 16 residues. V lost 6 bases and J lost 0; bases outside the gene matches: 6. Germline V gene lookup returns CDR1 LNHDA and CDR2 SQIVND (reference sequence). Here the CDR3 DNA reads TGTGCCAGTAGGACGGACAGGGGGCCAGCTAACTATGGCTACACCTTC. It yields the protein CASRTDRGPANYGYTF.

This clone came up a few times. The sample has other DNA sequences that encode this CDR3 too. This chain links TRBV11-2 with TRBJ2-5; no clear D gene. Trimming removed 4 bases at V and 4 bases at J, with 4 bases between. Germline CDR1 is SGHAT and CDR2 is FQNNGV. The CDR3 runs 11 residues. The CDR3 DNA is TGTGCCAGCAGCTCGGGAGAGACCCAGTACTTC. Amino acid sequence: CASSSGETQYF.

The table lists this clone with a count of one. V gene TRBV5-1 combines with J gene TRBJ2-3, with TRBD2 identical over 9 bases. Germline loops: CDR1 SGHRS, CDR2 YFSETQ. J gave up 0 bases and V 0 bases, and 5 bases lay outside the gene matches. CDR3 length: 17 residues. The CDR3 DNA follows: TGCGCCAGCAGCTTGGTGGGTAGCGGGGGTAGCACAGATACGCAGTATTTT. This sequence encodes CASSLVGSGGSTDTQYF.

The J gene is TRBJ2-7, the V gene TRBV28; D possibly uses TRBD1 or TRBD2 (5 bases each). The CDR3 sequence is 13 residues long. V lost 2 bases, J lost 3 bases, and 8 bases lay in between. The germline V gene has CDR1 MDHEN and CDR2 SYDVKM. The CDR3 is CASSLGTIYEQYF. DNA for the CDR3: TGTGCCAGCAGTTTAGGGACCATCTACGAGCAGTACTTC.

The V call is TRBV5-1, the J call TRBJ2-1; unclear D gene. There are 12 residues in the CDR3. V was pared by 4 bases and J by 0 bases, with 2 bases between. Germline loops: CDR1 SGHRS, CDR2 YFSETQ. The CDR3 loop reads CASSGSYNEQFF. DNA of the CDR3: TGCGCCAGCAGCGGCTCCTACAATGAGCAGTTCTTC.

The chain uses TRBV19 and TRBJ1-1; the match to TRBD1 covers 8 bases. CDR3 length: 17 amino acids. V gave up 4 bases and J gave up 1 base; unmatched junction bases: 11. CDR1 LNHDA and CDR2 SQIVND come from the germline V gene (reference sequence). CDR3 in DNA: TGTGCCAGTAGTACCGACGACAGGGGAATGGGGAACACTGAAGCTTTCTTT. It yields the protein CASSTDDRGMGNTEAFF.

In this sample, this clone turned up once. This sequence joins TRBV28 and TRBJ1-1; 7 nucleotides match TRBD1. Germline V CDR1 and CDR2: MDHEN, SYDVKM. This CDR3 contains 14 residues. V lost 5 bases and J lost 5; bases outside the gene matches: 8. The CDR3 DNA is TGTGCCAGCAGTCCTGGACAGGCGACGACTGAAGCTTTCTTT. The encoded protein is CASSPGQATTEAFF. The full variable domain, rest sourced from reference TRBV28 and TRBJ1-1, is DVKVTQSSRYLVKRTGEKVFLECVQDMDHENMFWYRQDPGLGLRLIYFSYDVKMKEKGDIPEGYSVSREKKERFSLILESASTNQTSMYLCASSPGQATTEAFFGQGTRLTVV.

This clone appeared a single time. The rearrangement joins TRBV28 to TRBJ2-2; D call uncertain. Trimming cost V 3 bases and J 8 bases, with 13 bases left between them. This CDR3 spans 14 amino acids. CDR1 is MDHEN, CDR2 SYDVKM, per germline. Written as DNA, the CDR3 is TGTGCCAGCAGTTTTCCCGGAGTCAGGGGGGAGCTGTTTTTT. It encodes CASSFPGVRGELFF.

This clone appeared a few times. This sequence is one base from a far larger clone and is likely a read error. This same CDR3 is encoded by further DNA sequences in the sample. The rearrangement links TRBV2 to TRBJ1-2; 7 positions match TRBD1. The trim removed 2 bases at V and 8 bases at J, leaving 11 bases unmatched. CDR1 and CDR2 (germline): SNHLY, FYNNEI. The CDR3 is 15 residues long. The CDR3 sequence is CASSEWRDSLRGYTF. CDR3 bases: TGTGCCAGCAGTGAATGGCGGGACAGCCTCAGGGGCTACACCTTC.

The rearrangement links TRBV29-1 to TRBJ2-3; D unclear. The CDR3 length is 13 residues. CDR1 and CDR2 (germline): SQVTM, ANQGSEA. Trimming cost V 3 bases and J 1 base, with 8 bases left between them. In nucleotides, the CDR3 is TGCAGCGTTGAGCACCCACGCACAGATACGCAGTATTTT. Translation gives CSVEHPRTDTQYF.

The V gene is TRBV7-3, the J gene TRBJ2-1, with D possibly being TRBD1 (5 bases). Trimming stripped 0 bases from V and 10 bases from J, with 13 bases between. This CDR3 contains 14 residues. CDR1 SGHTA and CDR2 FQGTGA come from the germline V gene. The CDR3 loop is CASSLTVDTQEQFF. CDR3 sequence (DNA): TGTGCCAGCAGCTTAACGGTGGACACACAAGAGCAGTTCTTC. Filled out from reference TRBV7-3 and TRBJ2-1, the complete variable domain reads GAGVSQTPSNKVTEKGKYVELRCDPISGHTALYWYRQSLGQGPEFLIYFQGTGAADDSGLPNDRFFAVRPEGSVSTLKIQRTERGDSAVYLCASSLTVDTQEQFFGPGTRLTVL.

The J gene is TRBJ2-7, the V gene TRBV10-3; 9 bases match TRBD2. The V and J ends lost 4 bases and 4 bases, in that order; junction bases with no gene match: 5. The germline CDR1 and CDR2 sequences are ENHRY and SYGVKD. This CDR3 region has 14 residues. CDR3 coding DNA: TGTGCCATCAGTGGTTTAGCGGGGGTTTACGAGCAGTACTTC. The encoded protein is CAISGLAGVYEQYF.

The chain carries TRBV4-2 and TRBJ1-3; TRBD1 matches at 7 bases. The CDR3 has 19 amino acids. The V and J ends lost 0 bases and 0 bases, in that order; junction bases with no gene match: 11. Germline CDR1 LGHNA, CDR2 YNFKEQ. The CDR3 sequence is CASSQDPPGGEYSGNTIYF. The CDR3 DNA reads TGTGCCAGCAGCCAAGATCCCCCAGGGGGGGAATACTCTGGAAACACCATATATTTT.

In DNA form, the CDR3 reads TGTGCCAGGTCGACAGGGGACGCCGGTACCGGGGAGCTGTTTTTT. This encodes CARSTGDAGTGELFF. The J gene is TRBJ2-2, the V gene TRBV19; 8 nucleotides line up with TRBD1. The trim removed 9 bases at V and 5 bases at J, leaving 11 bases unmatched. The germline V gene encodes CDR1 LNHDA and CDR2 SQIVND (reference sequence). The CDR3 contains 15 residues.

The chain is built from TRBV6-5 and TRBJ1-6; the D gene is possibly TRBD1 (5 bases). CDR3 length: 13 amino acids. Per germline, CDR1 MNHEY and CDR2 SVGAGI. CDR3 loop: CAGSGTADSPLHF. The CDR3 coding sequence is TGTGCTGGTTCCGGGACGGCAGATTCACCCCTCCACTTT.

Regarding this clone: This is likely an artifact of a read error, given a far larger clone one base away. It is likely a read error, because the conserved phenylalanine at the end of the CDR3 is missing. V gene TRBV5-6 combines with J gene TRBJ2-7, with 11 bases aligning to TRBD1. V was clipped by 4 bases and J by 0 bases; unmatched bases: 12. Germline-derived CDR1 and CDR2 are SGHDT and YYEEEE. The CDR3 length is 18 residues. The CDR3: CASSLGGRDRGASYEQYL. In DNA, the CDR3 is TGTGCCAGCAGCCTAGGCGGCAGGGACAGGGGGGCCTCCTACGAGCAGTACTTA.

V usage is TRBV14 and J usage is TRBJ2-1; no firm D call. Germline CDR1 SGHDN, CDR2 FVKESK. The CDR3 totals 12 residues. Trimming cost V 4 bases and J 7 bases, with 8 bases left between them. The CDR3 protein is CASSLYRNEQFF. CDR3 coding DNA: TGTGCCAGCAGCCTCTACCGGAATGAGCAGTTCTTC.

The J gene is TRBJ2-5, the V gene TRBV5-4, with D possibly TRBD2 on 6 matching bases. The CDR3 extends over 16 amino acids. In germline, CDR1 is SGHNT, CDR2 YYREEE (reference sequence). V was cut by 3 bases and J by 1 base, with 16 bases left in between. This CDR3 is CASSSAGLAAQETQYF. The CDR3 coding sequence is TGTGCCAGCAGCTCCGCAGGATTAGCGGCCCAAGAGACCCAGTACTTC.

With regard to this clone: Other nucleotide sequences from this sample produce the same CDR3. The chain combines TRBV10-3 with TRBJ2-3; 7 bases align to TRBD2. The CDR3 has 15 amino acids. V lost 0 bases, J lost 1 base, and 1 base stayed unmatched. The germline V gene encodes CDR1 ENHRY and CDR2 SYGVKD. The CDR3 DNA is TGTGCCATCAGTGAGTCCCTAGCGGGCACAGATACGCAGTATTTT. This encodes CAISESLAGTDTQYF.

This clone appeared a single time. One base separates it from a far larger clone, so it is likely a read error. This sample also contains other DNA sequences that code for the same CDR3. Here the CDR3 reads CASSPWGSASYEQYF. The CDR3 DNA is TGTGCCAGCAGTCCCTGGGGCAGCGCCTCCTACGAGCAGTACTTT. The V and J genes are TRBV28 and TRBJ2-7, with D possibly being TRBD1 (5 bases). The CDR3 spans 15 residues. Germline lookup yields CDR1 MDHEN and CDR2 SYDVKM.

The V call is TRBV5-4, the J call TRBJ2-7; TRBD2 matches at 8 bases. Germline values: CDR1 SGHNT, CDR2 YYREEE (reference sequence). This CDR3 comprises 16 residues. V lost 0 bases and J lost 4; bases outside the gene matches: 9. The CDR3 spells CASSLAGREDFYEQYF. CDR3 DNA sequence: TGTGCCAGCAGCTTGGCGGGGCGGGAGGATTTTTACGAGCAGTACTTC.

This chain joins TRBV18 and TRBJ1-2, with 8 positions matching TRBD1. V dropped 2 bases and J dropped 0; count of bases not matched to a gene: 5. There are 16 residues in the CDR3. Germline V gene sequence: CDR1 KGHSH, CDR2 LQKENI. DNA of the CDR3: TGTGCCAGCTCACCAAGTCAACAGGGGGCTAACTATGGCTACACCTTC. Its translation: CASSPSQQGANYGYTF.